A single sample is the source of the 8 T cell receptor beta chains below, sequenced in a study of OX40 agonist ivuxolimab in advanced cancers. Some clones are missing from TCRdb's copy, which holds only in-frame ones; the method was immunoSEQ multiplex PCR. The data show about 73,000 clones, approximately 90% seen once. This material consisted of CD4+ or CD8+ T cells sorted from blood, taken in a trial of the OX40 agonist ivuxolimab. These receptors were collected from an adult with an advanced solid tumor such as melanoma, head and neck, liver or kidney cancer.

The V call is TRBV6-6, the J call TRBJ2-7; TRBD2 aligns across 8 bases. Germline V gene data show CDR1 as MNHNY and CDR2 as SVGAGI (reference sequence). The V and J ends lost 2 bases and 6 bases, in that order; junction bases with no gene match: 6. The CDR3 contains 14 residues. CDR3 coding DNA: TGTGCCAGCAGTTACAATAGCGGGACGTTCGAGCAGTACTTC. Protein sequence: CASSYNSGTFEQYF.

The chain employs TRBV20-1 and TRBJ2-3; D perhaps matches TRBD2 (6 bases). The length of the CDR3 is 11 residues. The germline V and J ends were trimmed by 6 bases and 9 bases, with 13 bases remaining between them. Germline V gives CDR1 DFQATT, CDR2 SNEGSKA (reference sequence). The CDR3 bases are TGCAGTGCCAGTCCCGGGGGAACGCAGTATTTT. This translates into CSASPGGTQYF.

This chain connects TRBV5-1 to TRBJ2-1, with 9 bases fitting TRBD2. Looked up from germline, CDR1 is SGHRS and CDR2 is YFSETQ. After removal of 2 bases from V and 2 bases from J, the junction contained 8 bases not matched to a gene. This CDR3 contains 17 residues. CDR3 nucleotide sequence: TGCGCCAGCAGCTTTGTGTTGTCTAGCGGGACCTACAATGAGCAGTTCTTC. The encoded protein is CASSFVLSSGTYNEQFF.

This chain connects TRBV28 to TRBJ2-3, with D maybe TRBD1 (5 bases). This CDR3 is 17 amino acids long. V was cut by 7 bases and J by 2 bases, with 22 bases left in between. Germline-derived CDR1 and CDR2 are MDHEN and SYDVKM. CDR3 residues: CASNPPHRRHLTDTQYF. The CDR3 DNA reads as TGTGCCAGCAACCCTCCCCACAGGCGTCATCTCACAGATACGCAGTATTTT.

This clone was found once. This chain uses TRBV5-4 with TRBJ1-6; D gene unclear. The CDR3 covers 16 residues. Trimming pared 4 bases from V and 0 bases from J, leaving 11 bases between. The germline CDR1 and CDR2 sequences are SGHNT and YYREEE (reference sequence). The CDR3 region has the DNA TGTGCCAGCAGCCTGGACGTGAGCTCCTATAATTCACCCCTCCACTTT. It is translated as CASSLDVSSYNSPLHF.

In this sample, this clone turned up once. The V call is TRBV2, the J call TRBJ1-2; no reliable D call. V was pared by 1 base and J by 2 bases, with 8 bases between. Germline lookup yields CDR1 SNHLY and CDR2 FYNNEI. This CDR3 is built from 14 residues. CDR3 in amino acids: CASSEVRGNYGYTF. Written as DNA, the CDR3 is TGTGCCAGCAGTGAAGTCCGAGGGAACTATGGCTACACCTTC.

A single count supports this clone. In DNA form, the CDR3 reads TGTGCCAGCACCCCCTACAATGAGCAGTTCTTC. Its translation is CASTPYNEQFF. V usage is TRBV2 and J usage is TRBJ2-1, with D uncertain. This CDR3 comprises 11 residues. Trimming stripped 7 bases from V and 2 bases from J, with 3 bases between. CDR1 SNHLY and CDR2 FYNNEI come from the germline V gene.

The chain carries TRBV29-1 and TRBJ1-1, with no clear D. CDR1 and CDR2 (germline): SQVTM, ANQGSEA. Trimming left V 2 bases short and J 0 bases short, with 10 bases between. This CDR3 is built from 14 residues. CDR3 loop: CSVERQHMNTEAFF. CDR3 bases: TGCAGCGTTGAACGGCAGCACATGAACACTGAAGCTTTCTTT.